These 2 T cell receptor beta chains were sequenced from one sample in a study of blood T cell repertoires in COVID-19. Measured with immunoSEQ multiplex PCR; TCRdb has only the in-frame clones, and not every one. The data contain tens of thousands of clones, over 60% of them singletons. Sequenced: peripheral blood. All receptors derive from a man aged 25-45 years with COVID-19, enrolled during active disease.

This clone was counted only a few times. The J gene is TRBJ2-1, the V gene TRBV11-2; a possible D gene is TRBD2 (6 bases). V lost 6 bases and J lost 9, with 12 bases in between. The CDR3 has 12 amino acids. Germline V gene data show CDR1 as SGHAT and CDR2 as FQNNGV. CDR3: CASSSSVGEQFF. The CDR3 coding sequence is TGTGCCAGCAGTTCTAGCGTCGGTGAGCAGTTCTTC.

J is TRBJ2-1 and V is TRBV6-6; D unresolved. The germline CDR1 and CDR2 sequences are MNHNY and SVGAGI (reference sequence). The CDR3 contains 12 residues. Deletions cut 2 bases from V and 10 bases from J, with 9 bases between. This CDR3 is CASSYGLGEQFF. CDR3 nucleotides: TGTGCCAGCAGTTACGGGCTTGGGGAGCAGTTCTTC.